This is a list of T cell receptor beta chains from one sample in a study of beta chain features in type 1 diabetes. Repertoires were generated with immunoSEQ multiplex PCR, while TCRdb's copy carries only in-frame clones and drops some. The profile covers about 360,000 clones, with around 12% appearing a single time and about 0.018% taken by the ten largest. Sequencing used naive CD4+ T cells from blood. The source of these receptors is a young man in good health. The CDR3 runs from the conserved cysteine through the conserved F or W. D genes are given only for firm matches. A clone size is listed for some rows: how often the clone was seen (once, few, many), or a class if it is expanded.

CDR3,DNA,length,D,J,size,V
CAWSPMGPHYGYTF,TGTGCCTGGAGCCCGATGGGGCCTCACTATGGCTACACCTTC,14,NA,TRBJ1-2,NA,TRBV30
CASSQVAWLDTEAFF,TGCGCCAGCAGCCAAGTAGCCTGGTTGGACACTGAAGCTTTCTTT,15,NA,TRBJ1-1,few,TRBV4-1
CASSQDLASGGHPYEQYF,TGCGCCAGCAGCCAAGATCTCGCTAGCGGGGGTCATCCCTACGAGCAGTACTTC,18,TRBD2,TRBJ2-7,few,TRBV4-1
CATSPSPGEFRREQFF,TGTGCCACCAGCCCGTCGCCGGGGGAATTTAGAAGGGAGCAGTTCTTC,16,NA,TRBJ2-1,few,TRBV15
CASSLSTGDNSPLHF,TGTGCCAGCAGCTTATCCACAGGAGATAATTCACCCCTCCACTTT,15,NA,TRBJ1-6,few,TRBV7-9
CASSAGAGGTDTQYF,TGTGCCAGCAGCGCTGGAGCGGGGGGCACAGATACGCAGTATTTT,15,TRBD2,TRBJ2-3,NA,TRBV5-6
CASSPYRAGANVLTF,TGTGCTAGCAGTCCATACAGGGCTGGGGCCAACGTCCTGACTTTC,15,NA,TRBJ2-6,few,TRBV7-7
CASSKGQGRSTDTQYF,TGTGCCAGCAGCAAGGGACAGGGGAGGTCCACAGATACGCAGTATTTT,16,TRBD1,TRBJ2-3,few,TRBV5-4
CAWNTGTGPYNSPLHF,TGTGCCTGGAATACCGGGACAGGGCCCTATAATTCACCCCTCCACTTT,16,TRBD1,TRBJ1-6,NA,TRBV30
CAWSSTGNSPLHF,TGTGCCTGGAGTTCGACGGGGAATTCACCCCTCCACTTT,13,NA,TRBJ1-6,few,TRBV30
CASSKRKASGIPEEFF,TGTGCCAGCAGCAAGCGGAAAGCTAGCGGCATCCCCGAAGAGTTCTTC,16,TRBD2,TRBJ2-1,few,TRBV7-9
CAWGEGGHGYTF,TGTGCCTGGGGGGAGGGGGGCCATGGCTACACCTTC,12,NA,TRBJ1-2,NA,TRBV30
CASTRRQPNTGELFF,TGTGCCAGCACTCGGAGACAGCCGAACACCGGGGAGCTGTTTTTT,15,NA,TRBJ2-2,NA,TRBV27
CASSSRLAGGRSEQFF,TGTGCCAGCAGCTCCCGACTAGCGGGGGGGCGTAGTGAGCAGTTCTTC,16,TRBD2,TRBJ2-1,few,TRBV11-2
CASSTGTSGNHEQYF,TGCGCCAGCAGCACCGGGACTAGCGGGAATCACGAGCAGTACTTC,15,TRBD2,TRBJ2-7,few,TRBV5-1
CAISDAALGQGYGYTF,TGTGCCATCAGTGATGCTGCCTTGGGACAGGGCTATGGCTACACCTTC,16,TRBD1,TRBJ1-2,NA,TRBV10-3
CAWSAGGTQYF,TGTGCCTGGAGTGCGGGAGGTACGCAGTATTTT,11,TRBD2,TRBJ2-3,NA,TRBV30
CASSCWERASTGELFF,TGTGCCAGCAGTTGTTGGGAGAGGGCAAGCACCGGGGAGCTGTTTTTT,16,NA,TRBJ2-2,NA,TRBV6-9
CASSRWTGSSYEQYF,TGTGCCAGCAGTCGCTGGACAGGGAGTTCCTACGAGCAGTACTTC,15,TRBD1,TRBJ2-7,few,TRBV28
CASSGGGWAQYF,TGTGCCAGCAGTGGCGGGGGGTGGGCCCAGTACTTC,12,TRBD2,TRBJ2-5,NA,TRBV27
CATRPHRDSYEQYF,TGTGCCACCAGGCCCCACAGGGACTCCTACGAGCAGTACTTC,14,NA,TRBJ2-7,NA,TRBV28
CASRAGLAIYNEQFF,TGTGCCAGCAGGGCGGGACTAGCCATCTATAATGAGCAGTTCTTC,15,TRBD2,TRBJ2-1,NA,TRBV6-1
CSGGRGGDTGELFF,TGCAGCGGCGGACGGGGCGGGGACACCGGGGAGCTGTTTTTT,14,NA,TRBJ2-2,many,TRBV29-1
CASSLAPSGVEYF,TGTGCCAGCAGCTTAGCCCCCTCGGGGGTCGAGTATTTT,13,NA,TRBJ2-3,NA,TRBV7-2
CASRRTSGVTYEQYF,TGTGCCAGCAGACGAACTAGCGGGGTAACCTACGAGCAGTACTTC,15,TRBD2,TRBJ2-7,few,TRBV7-2